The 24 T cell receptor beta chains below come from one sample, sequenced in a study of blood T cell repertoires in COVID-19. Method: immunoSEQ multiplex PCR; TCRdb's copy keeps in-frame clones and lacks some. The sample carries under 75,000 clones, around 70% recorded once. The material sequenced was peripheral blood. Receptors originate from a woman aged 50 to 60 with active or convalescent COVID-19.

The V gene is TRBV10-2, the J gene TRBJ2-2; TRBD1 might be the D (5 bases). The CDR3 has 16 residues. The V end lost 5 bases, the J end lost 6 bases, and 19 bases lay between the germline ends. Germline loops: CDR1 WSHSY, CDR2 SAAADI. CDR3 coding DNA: TGCGCCAGCAGTCGAGAATCAGGGTGGCAGGCCGGGGAGCTGTTTTTT. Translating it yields CASSRESGWQAGELFF.

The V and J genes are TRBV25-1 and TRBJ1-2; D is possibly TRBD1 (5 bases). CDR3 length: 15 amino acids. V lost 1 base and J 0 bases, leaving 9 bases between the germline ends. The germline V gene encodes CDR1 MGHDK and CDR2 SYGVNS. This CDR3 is CASSEWGTTNYGYTF. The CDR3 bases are TGTGCCAGCAGTGAATGGGGCACTACTAACTATGGCTACACCTTC.

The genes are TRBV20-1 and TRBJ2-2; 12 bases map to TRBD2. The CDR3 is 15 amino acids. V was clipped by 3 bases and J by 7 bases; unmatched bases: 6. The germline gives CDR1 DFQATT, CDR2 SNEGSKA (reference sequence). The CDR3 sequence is CSASRLAGVNGELFF. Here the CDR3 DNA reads TGCAGTGCTAGTAGACTAGCGGGAGTCAACGGGGAGCTGTTTTTT.

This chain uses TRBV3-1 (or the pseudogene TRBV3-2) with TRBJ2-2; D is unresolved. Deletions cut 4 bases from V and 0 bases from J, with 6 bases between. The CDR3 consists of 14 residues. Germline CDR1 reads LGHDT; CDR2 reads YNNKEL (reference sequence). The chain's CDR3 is CASSLFTNTGELFF. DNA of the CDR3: TGTGCCAGCAGCCTTTTTACGAACACCGGGGAGCTGTTTTTT.

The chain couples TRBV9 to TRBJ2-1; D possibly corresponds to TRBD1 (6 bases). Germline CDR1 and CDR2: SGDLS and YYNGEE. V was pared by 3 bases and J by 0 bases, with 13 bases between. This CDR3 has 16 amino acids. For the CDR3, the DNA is TGTGCCAGCAGCGGCCTCACAGGGAGCTCCTACAATGAGCAGTTCTTC. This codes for CASSGLTGSSYNEQFF.

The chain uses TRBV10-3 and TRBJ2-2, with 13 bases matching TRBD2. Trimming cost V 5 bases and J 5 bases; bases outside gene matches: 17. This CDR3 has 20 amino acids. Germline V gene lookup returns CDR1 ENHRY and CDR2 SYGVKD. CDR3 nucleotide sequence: TGTGCCATCAGTCCGACCCCGGGACTAGCGGGGCCGGGGGGGACCGGGGAGCTGTTTTTT. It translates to CAISPTPGLAGPGGTGELFF.

CDR3 region: CASSVGLAGGGTDTQYF. CDR3 DNA sequence: TGTGCCAGCAGCGTAGGACTAGCGGGAGGCGGCACAGATACGCAGTATTTT. The chain uses TRBV9 and TRBJ2-3, with 13 nucleotides matching TRBD2. The V segment lost 0 bases and the J segment 1 base; nucleotides outside the gene matches: 2. Germline CDR1 reads SGDLS; CDR2 reads YYNGEE. The CDR3 sequence is 17 residues long.

The DNA for the CDR3 is TGTGCCAGCAGTGAAGGACAATTGAACACTGAAGCTTTCTTT. This codes for CASSEGQLNTEAFF. This chain links TRBV6-1 with TRBJ1-1, with D hard to call. Germline CDR1 MNHNS, CDR2 SASEGT. CDR3 length: 14 amino acids. V shed 1 base and J shed 0 bases, with 6 bases lying between them.

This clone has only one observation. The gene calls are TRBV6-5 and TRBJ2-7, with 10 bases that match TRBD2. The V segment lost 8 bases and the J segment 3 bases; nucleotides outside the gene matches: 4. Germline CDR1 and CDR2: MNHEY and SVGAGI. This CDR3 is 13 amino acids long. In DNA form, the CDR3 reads TGTGCCAGCGGGGAGCGGGAGGGCTACGAGCAGTACTTC. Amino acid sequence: CASGEREGYEQYF.

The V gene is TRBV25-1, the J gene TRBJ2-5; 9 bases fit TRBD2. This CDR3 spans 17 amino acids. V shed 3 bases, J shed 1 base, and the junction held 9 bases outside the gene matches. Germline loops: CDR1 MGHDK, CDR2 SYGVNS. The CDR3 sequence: CASSDGKDSGSQETQYF. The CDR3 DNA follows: TGTGCCAGCAGTGACGGAAAAGATAGCGGGAGCCAAGAGACCCAGTACTTC.

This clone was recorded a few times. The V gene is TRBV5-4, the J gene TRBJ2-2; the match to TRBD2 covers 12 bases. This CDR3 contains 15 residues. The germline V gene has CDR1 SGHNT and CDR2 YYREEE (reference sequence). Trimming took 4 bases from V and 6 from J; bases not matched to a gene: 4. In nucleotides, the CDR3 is TGTGCCAGCAGCGAACTAGCGGGAGGCGCCGGGGAGCTGTTTTTT. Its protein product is CASSELAGGAGELFF.

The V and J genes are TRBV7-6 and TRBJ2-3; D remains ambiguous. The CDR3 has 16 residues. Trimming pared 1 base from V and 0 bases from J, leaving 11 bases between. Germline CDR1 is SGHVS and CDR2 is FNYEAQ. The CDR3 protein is CASSLVVSPSTDTQYF. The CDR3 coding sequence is TGTGCCAGCAGCTTAGTAGTTTCCCCTAGCACAGATACGCAGTATTTT.

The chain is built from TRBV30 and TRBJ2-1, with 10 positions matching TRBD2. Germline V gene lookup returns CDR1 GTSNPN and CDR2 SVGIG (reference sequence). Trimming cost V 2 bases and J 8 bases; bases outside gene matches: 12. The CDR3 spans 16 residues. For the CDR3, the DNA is TGTGCCTGGAGTCCCGGGCTAGCGGGAGCCGTTGATGAGCAGTTCTTC. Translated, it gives CAWSPGLAGAVDEQFF. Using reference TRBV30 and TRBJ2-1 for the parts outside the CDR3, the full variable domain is SQTIHQWPATLVQPVGSPLSLECTVEGTSNPNLYWYRQAAGRGLQLLFYSVGIGQISSEVPQNLSASRPQDRQFILSSKKLLLSDSGFYLCAWSPGLAGAVDEQFFGPGTRLTVL.

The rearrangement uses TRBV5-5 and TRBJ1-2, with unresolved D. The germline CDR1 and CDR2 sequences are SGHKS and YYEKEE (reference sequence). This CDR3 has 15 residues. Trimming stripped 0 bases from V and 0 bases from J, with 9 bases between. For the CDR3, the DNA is TGTGCCAGCAGCTTGGGGGCCAGTCCTAACTATGGCTACACCTTC. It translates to CASSLGASPNYGYTF.

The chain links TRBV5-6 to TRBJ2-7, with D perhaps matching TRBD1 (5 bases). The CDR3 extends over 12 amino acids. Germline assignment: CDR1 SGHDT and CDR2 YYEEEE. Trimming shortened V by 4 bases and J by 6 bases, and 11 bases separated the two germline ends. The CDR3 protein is CASSLQGGEQYF. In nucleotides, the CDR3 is TGTGCCAGCAGCCTCCAGGGTGGCGAGCAGTACTTC.

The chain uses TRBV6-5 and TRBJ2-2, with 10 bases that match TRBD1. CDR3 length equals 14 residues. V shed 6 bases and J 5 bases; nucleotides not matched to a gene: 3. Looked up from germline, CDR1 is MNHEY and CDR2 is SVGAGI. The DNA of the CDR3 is TGTGCCAGCAGAAGGACAGGGGGTACCGGGGAGCTGTTTTTT. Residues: CASRRTGGTGELFF.

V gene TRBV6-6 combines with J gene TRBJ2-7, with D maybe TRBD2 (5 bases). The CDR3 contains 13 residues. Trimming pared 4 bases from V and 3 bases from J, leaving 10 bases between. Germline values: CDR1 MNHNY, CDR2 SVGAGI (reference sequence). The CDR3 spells CASSSRDLYEQYF. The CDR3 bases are TGTGCCAGCAGTTCGAGGGATCTCTACGAGCAGTACTTC.

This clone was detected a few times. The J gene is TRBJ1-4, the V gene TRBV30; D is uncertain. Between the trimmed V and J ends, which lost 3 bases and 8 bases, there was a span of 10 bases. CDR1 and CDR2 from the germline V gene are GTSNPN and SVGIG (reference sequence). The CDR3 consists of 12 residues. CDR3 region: CAWRPSREKLFF. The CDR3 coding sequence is TGTGCCTGGAGGCCTTCGAGGGAAAAACTGTTTTTT.

CDR3 residues: CASSAGGQPGSYTF. The CDR3, as DNA: TGTGCCAGCAGTGCTGGAGGACAGCCTGGAAGCTACACCTTC. This chain uses TRBV5-8 with TRBJ1-2; D possibly corresponds to TRBD1 (6 bases). The CDR3 spans 14 residues. The germline V gene has CDR1 SGHTS and CDR2 YDEGEE. The V end was cut by 5 bases, the J end by 9 bases, with 20 bases between.

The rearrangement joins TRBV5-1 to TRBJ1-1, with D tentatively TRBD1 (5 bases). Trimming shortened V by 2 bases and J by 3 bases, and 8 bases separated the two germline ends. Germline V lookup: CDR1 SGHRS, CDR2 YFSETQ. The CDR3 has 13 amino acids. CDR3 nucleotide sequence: TGCGCCAGCAGCTTAGTAGGGGACACTGAAGCTTTCTTT. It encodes CASSLVGDTEAFF.

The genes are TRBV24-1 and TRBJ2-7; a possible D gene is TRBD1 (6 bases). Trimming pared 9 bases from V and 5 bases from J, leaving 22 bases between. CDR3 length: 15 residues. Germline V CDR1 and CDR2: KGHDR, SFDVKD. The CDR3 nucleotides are TGTGCCACCGCCACCTCGGGGACAAAGGGAAACGAGCAGTACTTC. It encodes CATATSGTKGNEQYF.

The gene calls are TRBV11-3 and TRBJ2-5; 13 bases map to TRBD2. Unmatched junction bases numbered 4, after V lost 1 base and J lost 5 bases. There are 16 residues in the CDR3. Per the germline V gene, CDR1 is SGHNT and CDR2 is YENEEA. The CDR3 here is CASSLGTSGSGETQYF. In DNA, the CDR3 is TGTGCCAGCAGCTTAGGGACTAGCGGGAGTGGCGAGACCCAGTACTTC.

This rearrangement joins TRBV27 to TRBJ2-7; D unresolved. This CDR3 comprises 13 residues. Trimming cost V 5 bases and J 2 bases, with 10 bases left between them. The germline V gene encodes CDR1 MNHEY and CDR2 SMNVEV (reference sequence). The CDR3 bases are TGTGCCAGCAGTCTTACAGTGACCTACGAGCAGTACTTC. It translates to CASSLTVTYEQYF.

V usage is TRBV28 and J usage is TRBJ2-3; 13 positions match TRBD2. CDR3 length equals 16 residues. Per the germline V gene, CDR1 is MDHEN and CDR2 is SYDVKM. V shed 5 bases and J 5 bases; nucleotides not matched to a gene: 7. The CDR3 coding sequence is TGTGCCAGCAGTCGACTAGCGGGAGGTCCCGGAGATACGCAGTATTTT. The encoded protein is CASSRLAGGPGDTQYF.